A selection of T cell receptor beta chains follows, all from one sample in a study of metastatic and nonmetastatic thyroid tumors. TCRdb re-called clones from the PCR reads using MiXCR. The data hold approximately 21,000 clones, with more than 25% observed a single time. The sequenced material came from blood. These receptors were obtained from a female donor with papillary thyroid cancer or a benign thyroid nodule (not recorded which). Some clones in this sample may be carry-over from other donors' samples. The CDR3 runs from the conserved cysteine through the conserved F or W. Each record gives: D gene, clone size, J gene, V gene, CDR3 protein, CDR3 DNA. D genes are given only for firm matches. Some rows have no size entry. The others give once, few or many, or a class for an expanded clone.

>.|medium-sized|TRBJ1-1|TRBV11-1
CASSLGLNTEAFF
TGTGCCAGCAGCTTAGGCCTAAACACTGAAGCTTTCTTT
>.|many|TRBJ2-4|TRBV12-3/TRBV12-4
CASSPLAKNIQYF
TGTGCCAGCAGTCCCCTAGCCAAAAACATTCAGTACTTC
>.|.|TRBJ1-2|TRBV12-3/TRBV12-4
CASSRDRVGGDTF
TGTGCCAGCAGTCGAGACAGAGTAGGAGGCGACACCTTC
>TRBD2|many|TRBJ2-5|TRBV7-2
CASSRGGSQETQYF
TGTGCCAGCAGTCGGGGAGGGTCTCAGGAGACCCAGTACTTC
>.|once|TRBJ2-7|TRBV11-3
CASSSSGWSAIEQYF
TGTGCCAGCAGCTCCTCTGGGTGGTCGGCTATCGAGCAGTACTTC
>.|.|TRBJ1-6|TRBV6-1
CASSLRGSPLHF
TGTGCCAGCAGCCTCAGGGGTTCACCCCTCCACTTT
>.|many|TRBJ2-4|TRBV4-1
CASSQDEGQYF
TGCGCCAGCAGCCAAGATGAGGGTCAGTACTTC
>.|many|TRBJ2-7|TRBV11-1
CASSFQGTGASYEQYF
TGTGCCAGCAGCTTCCAAGGCACGGGGGCATCCTACGAGCAGTACTTC
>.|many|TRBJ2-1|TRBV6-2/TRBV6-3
CASSYPRYEQFF
TGTGCCAGCAGTTATCCGCGCTATGAGCAGTTCTTC
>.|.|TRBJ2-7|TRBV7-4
CAKERVPHNEQYF
TGTGCCAAGGAGAGGGTCCCTCACAACGAGCAGTACTTC
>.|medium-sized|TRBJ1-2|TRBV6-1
CASSEAQGLITNYGYTF
TGTGCCAGCAGTGAAGCACAGGGCCTCATCACTAACTATGGCTACACCTTC
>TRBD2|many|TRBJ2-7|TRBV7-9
CASAGRGYEQYF
TGTGCCAGCGCCGGGCGGGGGTACGAGCAGTACTTC
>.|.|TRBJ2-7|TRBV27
CASSLFTGFDEQYF
TGTGCCAGCAGTTTATTTACAGGGTTCGACGAGCAGTACTTC
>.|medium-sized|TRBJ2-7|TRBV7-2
CASSYDRFYEQYF
TGTGCCAGCAGCTATGACAGATTCTACGAGCAGTACTTC
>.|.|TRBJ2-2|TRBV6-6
CASSYLAYTGELFF
TGTGCCAGCAGTTACCTAGCGTACACCGGGGAGCTGTTTTTT
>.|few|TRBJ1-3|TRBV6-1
CVSAGHSGNTIYF
TGTGTCAGCGCGGGACACTCTGGAAACACCATATATTTT
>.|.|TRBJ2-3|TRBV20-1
CSASKGLASDTQYF
TGCAGTGCTAGTAAGGGCCTAGCCTCAGATACGCAGTATTTT
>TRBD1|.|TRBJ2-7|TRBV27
CASSTKGQGTPTYEQYF
TGTGCCAGCAGTACAAAAGGACAGGGAACCCCGACCTACGAGCAGTACTTC
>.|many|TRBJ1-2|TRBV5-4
CASSWGTRENYGYTF
TGTGCCAGCAGCTGGGGGACAAGGGAAAACTATGGCTACACCTTC
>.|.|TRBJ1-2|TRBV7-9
CASSPPWGSYGYTF
TGTGCCAGCAGCCCCCCGTGGGGGAGCTATGGCTACACCTTC
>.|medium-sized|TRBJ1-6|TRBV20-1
CSASGVSYNSPLHF
TGCAGTGCTAGTGGGGTCTCCTATAATTCACCCCTCCACTTT
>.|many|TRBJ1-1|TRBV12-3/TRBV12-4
CASRQNLGNTEAFF
TGTGCCAGCAGACAAAACCTGGGGAACACTGAAGCTTTCTTT
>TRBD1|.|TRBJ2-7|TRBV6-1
CASSQGTGGRYEQYF
TGTGCCAGCAGTCAAGGGACAGGGGGCCGGTACGAGCAGTACTTC
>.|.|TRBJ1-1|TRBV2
CASSEVIIVVGRRAFF
TGTGCCAGCAGTGAAGTGATTATAGTTGTGGGGAGACGAGCTTTCTTT
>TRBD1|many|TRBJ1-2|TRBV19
CASTAQGGYGYTF
TGTGCCAGTACGGCACAGGGGGGCTATGGCTACACCTTC
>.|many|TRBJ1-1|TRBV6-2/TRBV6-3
CASWSNGRNTEAFF
TGTGCCAGCTGGTCAAACGGGAGGAACACTGAAGCTTTCTTT
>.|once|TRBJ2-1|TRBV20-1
CSANFDRPYNEQFF
TGCAGTGCCAACTTCGACAGGCCATACAATGAGCAGTTCTTC
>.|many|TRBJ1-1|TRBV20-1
CSARSTVNTEAFF
TGCAGTGCTAGGTCGACAGTCAACACTGAAGCTTTCTTT
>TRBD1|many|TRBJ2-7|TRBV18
CASSPGQGLYEQYF
TGTGCCAGCTCCCCGGGACAGGGTTTATACGAGCAGTACTTC
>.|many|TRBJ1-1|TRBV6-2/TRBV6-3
CASSYTGSTEAFF
TGTGCCAGCAGTTATACCGGCAGCACTGAAGCTTTCTTT
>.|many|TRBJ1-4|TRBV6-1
CASSGTAANEKLFF
TGTGCCAGCAGTGGGACGGCGGCTAATGAAAAACTGTTTTTT
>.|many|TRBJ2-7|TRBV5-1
CASSAEIAGTFLYEQYF
TGCGCCAGCAGCGCAGAGATCGCCGGGACATTTCTTTACGAGCAGTACTTC
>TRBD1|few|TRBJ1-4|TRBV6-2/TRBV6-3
CASSSGQTIEELFF
TGTGCCAGCAGTTCGGGACAGACGATAGAAGAACTGTTTTTT
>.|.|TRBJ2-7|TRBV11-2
CASSSLRDSQTPFYVQYF
TGTGCCAGCAGCTCCCTGCGGGACTCCCAGACTCCCTTCTACGTGCAGTACTTC
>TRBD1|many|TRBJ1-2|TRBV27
CASRMAGGVYGYTF
TGTGCCAGCAGAATGGCAGGGGGCGTCTATGGCTACACCTTC
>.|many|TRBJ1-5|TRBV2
CASTVADRANQPQHF
TGTGCCAGTACCGTGGCGGATAGGGCAAATCAGCCCCAGCATTTT
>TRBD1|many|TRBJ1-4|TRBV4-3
CASSLGQNNEKLFF
TGCGCCAGCAGCCTGGGACAGAATAATGAAAAACTGTTTTTT
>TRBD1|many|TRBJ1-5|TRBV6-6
CASSYGQDSNQPQHF
TGTGCCAGCAGTTACGGACAGGATAGCAATCAGCCCCAGCATTTT
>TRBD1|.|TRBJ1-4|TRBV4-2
CASSPGQGDEKLFF
TGTGCCAGCAGCCCGGGACAGGGTGATGAAAAACTGTTTTTT
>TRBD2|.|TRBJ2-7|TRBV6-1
CASSETFSGGYEQYF
TGTGCCAGCAGTGAAACTTTTAGCGGGGGCTACGAGCAGTACTTC
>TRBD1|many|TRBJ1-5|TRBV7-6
CASSLEWGGQLDQPQHF
TGTGCCAGCAGCTTAGAATGGGGGGGACAGTTGGATCAGCCCCAGCATTTT
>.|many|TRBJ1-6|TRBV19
CASRKTNSPLHF
TGTGCCAGTAGGAAGACCAATTCACCCCTCCACTTT
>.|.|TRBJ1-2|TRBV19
CASSIEDSLRMLGYTF
TGTGCCAGTAGTATCGAGGACAGTCTCCGCATGTTAGGCTACACCTTC
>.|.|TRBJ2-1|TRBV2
CASKTGTVSSNEQFF
TGTGCCAGCAAGACCGGGACTGTTTCCTCCAATGAGCAGTTCTTC
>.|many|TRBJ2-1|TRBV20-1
CSARDWRVVTYNEQFF
TGCAGTGCTAGAGATTGGAGGGTTGTAACCTACAATGAGCAGTTCTTC
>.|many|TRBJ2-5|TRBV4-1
CASSQVPGQKETQYF
TGCGCCAGCAGCCAAGTCCCTGGGCAGAAAGAGACCCAGTACTTC
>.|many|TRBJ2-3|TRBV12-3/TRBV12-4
CASSLTGAADTQYF
TGTGCCAGCAGTTTGACGGGGGCCGCAGATACGCAGTATTTT
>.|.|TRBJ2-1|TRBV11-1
CASSPPVDGTNEQFF
TGTGCCAGCAGCCCGCCCGTCGACGGTACCAATGAGCAGTTCTTC
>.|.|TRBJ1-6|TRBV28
CASSPRIERSPLHF
TGTGCCAGCAGCCCCAGGATCGAGCGTTCACCCCTCCACTTT
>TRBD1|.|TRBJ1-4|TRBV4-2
CASRLTSGQGTTIEKLFF
TGTGCCAGCCGCCTCACCTCGGGACAGGGTACAACTATTGAAAAACTGTTTTTT
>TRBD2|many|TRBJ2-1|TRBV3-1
CASSQELADSYNEQFF
TGTGCCAGCAGCCAAGAACTAGCGGACTCCTACAATGAGCAGTTCTTC
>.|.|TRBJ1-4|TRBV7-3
CASSLGPGTGEKLFF
TGTGCCAGCAGCTTAGGGCCGGGAACGGGGGAAAAACTGTTTTTT
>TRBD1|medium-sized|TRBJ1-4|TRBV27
CASSLSSRQGREKLFF
TGTGCCAGCAGTTTATCATCGAGACAGGGAAGGGAAAAACTGTTTTTT
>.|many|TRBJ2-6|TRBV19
CASRGGTSGANVLTF
TGTGCCAGTAGGGGGGGTACCTCTGGGGCCAACGTCCTGACTTTC
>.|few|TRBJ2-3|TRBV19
CASSQLARVADTQYF
TGTGCCAGTAGTCAGCTAGCCCGAGTGGCAGATACGCAGTATTTT
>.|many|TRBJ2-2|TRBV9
CASSPPFRGSNTEELFF
TGTGCCAGCAGCCCCCCGTTTCGAGGGTCAAACACCGAGGAGCTGTTTTTT
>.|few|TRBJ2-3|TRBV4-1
CASSRGSASTDTQYF
TGCGCCAGCAGCCGAGGCAGTGCTAGCACAGATACGCAGTACTTT
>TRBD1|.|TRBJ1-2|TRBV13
CACSLSGQGKLPNDGYTF
TGTGCCTGCAGCTTATCTGGACAGGGGAAACTACCTAACGATGGCTACACCTTC
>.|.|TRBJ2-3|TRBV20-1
CSALLGESSTDTQYF
TGCAGTGCTCTCCTCGGGGAATCTAGCACAGATACGCAGTATTTT